This TCR beta chain is from a study of sequential checkpoint blockade in melanoma. As for the study in general: Patients were randomized 1:1 to nivolumab-then-ipilimumab or ipilimumab-then-nivolumab first-line. Both treatment sequences were followed by maintenance nivolumab.

Documented treatment: randomized to nivolumab then ipilimumab (arm A) or the reverse (arm B). Measured with immunoSEQ multiplex PCR; TCRdb has only the in-frame clones, and not every one. The table shows some 32,000 clones, with approximately 77% occurring only once. This CDR3 region has 11 residues. V dropped 3 bases and J dropped 8 bases, with 6 bases sitting between them. The germline CDR1 and CDR2 sequences are ENHRY and SYGVKD. The receptor was derived from a human donor with melanoma. Specimen: CD8+ T cells sorted from blood (inferred from file names), collected from a patient given nivolumab and ipilimumab in sequence. The chain links TRBV10-3 to TRBJ2-3; unclear D gene. The CDR3 loop is CAISEAGTQYF. CDR3 bases: TGTGCCATCAGTGAAGCTGGTACGCAGTATTTT.